Each of the 18 T cell receptor beta chains below was sequenced from the same sample in a study of T cell responses to AZD1222 COVID-19 vaccine. This table comes from immunoSEQ multiplex PCR, and its TCRdb copy is limited to in-frame clones, with some not included. This table has about 130,000 clones, roughly nine tenths appearing once. Sequencing used peripheral blood, obtained 28 days after the second AZD1222 dose. These receptors originate from an adult who received the AZD1222 COVID-19 vaccine.

The chain has TRBV19 and TRBJ1-1; 9 bases map to TRBD1. This CDR3 region has 14 residues. Trimming cost V 9 bases and J 4 bases; bases outside gene matches: 9. CDR1 and CDR2 (germline): LNHDA, SQIVND (reference sequence). CDR3 protein: CASLQGADGTEAFF. The CDR3 nucleotides read TGTGCCAGCCTACAGGGGGCTGACGGCACTGAAGCTTTCTTT.

This clone was observed a single time. The chain employs TRBV10-3 and TRBJ1-6, with D possibly matching TRBD1 (5 bases). The CDR3 covers 12 residues. V lost 6 bases and J lost 7, with 7 bases in between. Per the germline V gene, CDR1 is ENHRY and CDR2 is SYGVKD. CDR3 bases: TGTGCCATCAGGGGGCAGAATTCACCCCTCCACTTT. Amino acid sequence: CAIRGQNSPLHF.

The chain links TRBV3-1 (or the pseudogene TRBV3-2) to TRBJ1-3; tentatively, D is TRBD1 (6 bases). Per the germline V gene, CDR1 is LGHDT and CDR2 is YNNKEL (reference sequence). V lost 1 base and J lost 3, with 19 bases in between. The CDR3 extends over 18 amino acids. CDR3 coding DNA: TGTGCCAGCAGCCAAGGTTTCAGAGCTCAGGGGTATGGAAACACCATATATTTT. It translates to CASSQGFRAQGYGNTIYF.

This clone was counted once. This sequence joins TRBV4-1 and TRBJ2-3, with unresolved D. CDR3 length: 16 residues. Germline CDR1 reads MGHRA; CDR2 reads YSYEKL. With 4 bases removed from V and 0 bases from J, the gap between germline ends came to 14 bases. CDR3 residues: CASSPPTAVSTDTQYF. In DNA form, the CDR3 reads TGCGCCAGCAGCCCCCCGACGGCCGTTAGCACAGATACGCAGTATTTT.

In DNA form, the CDR3 reads TGTGCCAGCAGCTTAGACCAGATCTATGGCTACACCTTC. Amino acids: CASSLDQIYGYTF. The chain couples TRBV7-9 to TRBJ1-2, with D unclear. The CDR3 contains 13 residues. Germline lookup yields CDR1 SEHNR and CDR2 FQNEAQ (reference sequence). Between the trimmed V and J ends, which lost 1 base and 4 bases, there was a span of 7 bases.

The J gene is TRBJ2-6, the V gene TRBV30, with a possible D match to TRBD2 (7 bases). The CDR3 loop spans 16 amino acids. The germline CDR1 and CDR2 sequences are GTSNPN and SVGIG (reference sequence). V shed 5 bases and J shed 3 bases, with 17 bases lying between them. CDR3 DNA: TGTGCCTGGGGACCCCTGGGGGGGCATGGGGCCAACGTCCTGACTTTC. This codes for CAWGPLGGHGANVLTF. The full variable domain, with the rest looked up from reference TRBV30 and TRBJ2-6, is SQTIHQWPATLVQPVGSPLSLECTVEGTSNPNLYWYRQAAGRGLQLLFYSVGIGQISSEVPQNLSASRPQDRQFILSSKKLLLSDSGFYLCAWGPLGGHGANVLTFGAGSRLTVL.

The chain combines TRBV10-1 with TRBJ2-2; 14 positions agree with TRBD2. This CDR3 has 19 residues. The germline V gene has CDR1 WNHNN and CDR2 SYGVQD (reference sequence). With 5 bases clipped from V and 3 bases from J, the junction kept 11 bases outside the gene matches. CDR3 DNA sequence: TGCGCCAGCAGTCGACTAGCGGGAGGGCCTACGGAGCACACCGGGGAGCTGTTTTTT. Protein sequence: CASSRLAGGPTEHTGELFF.

V and J are TRBV5-4 and TRBJ1-2; D is perhaps TRBD1 (5 bases). The germline CDR1 and CDR2 sequences are SGHNT and YYREEE (reference sequence). V was clipped by 2 bases and J by 4 bases, with 12 bases between them. The CDR3 sequence is 14 residues long. CDR3 loop: CASSFDPGSYGYTF. The DNA for the CDR3 is TGTGCCAGCAGCTTCGATCCAGGGTCCTATGGCTACACCTTC.

This rearrangement joins TRBV5-1 to TRBJ1-1; tentatively, D is TRBD1 (5 bases). V lost 1 base to trimming and J lost 5 bases, with 12 bases between them. From germline, CDR1 is SGHRS and CDR2 YFSETQ. The CDR3 length is 14 residues. The CDR3 DNA is TGCGCCAGCAGCTTGCGTCAGGGAGGGACTGAAGCTTTCTTT. This codes for CASSLRQGGTEAFF.

The chain links TRBV18 to TRBJ1-2; 10 bases are a match to TRBD1. The CDR3 is 17 amino acids. CDR1 and CDR2 from the germline V gene are KGHSH and LQKENI. Unmatched junction bases numbered 7, after V lost 3 bases and J lost 0 bases. The DNA of the CDR3 is TGTGCCAGCTCACCGACGACAGGGGGCAACCCTAACTATGGCTACACCTTC. Translated: CASSPTTGGNPNYGYTF.

The chain employs TRBV5-6 and TRBJ2-7, with a possible D match to TRBD1 (6 bases). V was cut by 4 bases and J by 2 bases, with 10 bases left in between. The CDR3 has 13 amino acids. Germline V CDR1 and CDR2: SGHDT, YYEEEE. CDR3 amino acids: CASSLQGAYEQYF. Here the CDR3 DNA reads TGTGCCAGCAGCCTACAGGGTGCCTACGAGCAGTACTTC.

The chain uses TRBV29-1 and TRBJ2-3; 9 bases agree with TRBD2. The V gene's germline CDR1 is SQVTM and CDR2 ANQGSEA. This CDR3 spans 12 amino acids. J was trimmed by 4 bases and V by 7 bases; bases with no gene match: 3. The DNA of the CDR3 is TGCAGCGGGGGCGGGGGGGCAGATACGCAGTATTTT. As protein: CSGGGGADTQYF.

The chain joins TRBV19 to TRBJ2-7; D gene uncertain. Germline V gene data show CDR1 as LNHDA and CDR2 as SQIVND (reference sequence). Deletions cut 6 bases from V and 2 bases from J, with 14 bases between. The CDR3 is 14 amino acids. CDR3 coding DNA: TGTGCCAGTAGCGACGGAGTACAAACCTACGAGCAGTACTTC. Protein: CASSDGVQTYEQYF.

This chain links TRBV4-1 with TRBJ2-6; D not certain. Trimming left V 0 bases short and J 0 bases short, with 12 bases between. The CDR3 totals 18 residues. Germline CDR1 is MGHRA and CDR2 is YSYEKL. CDR3 sequence: CASSQDKVLSSGANVLTF. The CDR3 region has the DNA TGCGCCAGCAGCCAAGATAAGGTCCTTTCCTCTGGGGCCAACGTCCTGACTTTC.

This chain joins TRBV2 and TRBJ1-2, with D unclear. Trimming removed 6 bases at V and 4 bases at J, with 15 bases between. CDR1 and CDR2 from the germline V gene are SNHLY and FYNNEI. The CDR3 is 14 amino acids. The CDR3 sequence is CASRGNLGGYGYTF. The CDR3 DNA reads as TGTGCCAGCAGGGGGAATCTGGGCGGCTATGGCTACACCTTC.

V is TRBV28 and J is TRBJ1-2; D uncertain. Germline V gene lookup returns CDR1 MDHEN and CDR2 SYDVKM. This CDR3 contains 14 residues. Trimming removed 6 bases at V and 0 bases at J, with 11 bases between. CDR3 residues: CASSIGSPNYGYTF. The CDR3 DNA reads as TGTGCCAGCAGCATTGGTAGTCCTAACTATGGCTACACCTTC.

The chain employs TRBV4-1 and TRBJ2-5; TRBD2 matches 8 bases. This CDR3 is built from 16 residues. Trimming took 3 bases from V and 3 from J; bases not matched to a gene: 9. Germline V CDR1 and CDR2: MGHRA, YSYEKL. In DNA, the CDR3 is TGCGCCAGCAGCCATACTAGCGGATCGCGGGAAGAGACCCAGTACTTC. Translated, it gives CASSHTSGSREETQYF.

This chain uses TRBV19 with TRBJ1-5; D unresolved. Germline CDR1 is LNHDA and CDR2 is SQIVND (reference sequence). V lost 11 bases to trimming and J lost 4 bases, with 9 bases between them. The CDR3 consists of 11 residues. CDR3 bases: TGTGCCTCCGGGATGAATCAGCCCCAGCATTTT. Protein product: CASGMNQPQHF.